The present T cell receptor (beta chain) was sequenced within a study of T cell repertoires in ileal Crohn's disease. Findings of the study overall: High-frequency clones were more common in sorted CD8 than CD4 cells. Clonal expansions were more frequent in active smokers than non-smokers at surgery. Endoscopic recurrence occurred in every patient whose clonality exceeded 26.8%.

The germline V gene encodes CDR1 SNHLY and CDR2 FYNNEI. The V segment lost 6 bases and the J segment 7 bases; nucleotides outside the gene matches: 2. The CDR3 loop spans 14 amino acids. About this clone itself: Its antigen remains unidentified.

Profiled with immunoSEQ multiplex PCR; TCRdb holds only in-frame clones, not every one. The sample lists some 5,100 clones, approximately 86% occurring once. Sequencing input: ileal tissue. This sequence was found in an adult with Crohn's disease. The rearrangement joins TRBV2 to TRBJ1-6, with 11 nucleotides matching TRBD1. CDR3 sequence (DNA): TGTGCCAGCAGGGGACAGGGGGACAATTCACCCCTCCACTTT. This encodes CASRGQGDNSPLHF. The full variable domain, in which reference TRBV2 and TRBJ1-6 provide the parts outside the CDR3, is EPEVTQTPSHQVTQMGQEVILRCVPISNHLYFYWYRQILGQKVEFLVSFYNNEISEKSEIFDDQFSVERPDGSNFTLKIRSTKLEDSAMYFCASRGQGDNSPLHFGNGTRLTVT.